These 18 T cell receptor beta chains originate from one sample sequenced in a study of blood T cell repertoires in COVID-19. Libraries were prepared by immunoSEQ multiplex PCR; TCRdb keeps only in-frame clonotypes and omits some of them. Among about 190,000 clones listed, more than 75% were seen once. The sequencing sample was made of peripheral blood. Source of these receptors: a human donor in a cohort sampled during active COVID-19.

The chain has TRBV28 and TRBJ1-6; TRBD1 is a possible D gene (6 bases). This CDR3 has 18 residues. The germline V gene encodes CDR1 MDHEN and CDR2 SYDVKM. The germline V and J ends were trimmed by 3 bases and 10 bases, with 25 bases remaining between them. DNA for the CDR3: TGTGCCAGCAGTTTTCGAACGACAAGGGGGAAATTTGGATCACCCCTCCACTTT. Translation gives CASSFRTTRGKFGSPLHF.

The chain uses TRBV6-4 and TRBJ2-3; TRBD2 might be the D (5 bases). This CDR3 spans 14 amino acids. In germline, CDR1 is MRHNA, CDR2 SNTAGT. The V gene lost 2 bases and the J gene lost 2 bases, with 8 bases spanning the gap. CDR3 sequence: CASSDRGLTDTQYF. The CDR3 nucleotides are TGTGCCAGCAGTGACCGGGGTCTCACAGATACGCAGTATTTT.

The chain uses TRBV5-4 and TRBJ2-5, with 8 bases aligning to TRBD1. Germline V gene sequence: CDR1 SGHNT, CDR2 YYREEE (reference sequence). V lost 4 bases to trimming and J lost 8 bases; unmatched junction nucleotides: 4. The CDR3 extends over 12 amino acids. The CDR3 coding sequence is TGTGCCAGCAGCCCTGGACAGGGTACCCAGTACTTC. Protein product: CASSPGQGTQYF.

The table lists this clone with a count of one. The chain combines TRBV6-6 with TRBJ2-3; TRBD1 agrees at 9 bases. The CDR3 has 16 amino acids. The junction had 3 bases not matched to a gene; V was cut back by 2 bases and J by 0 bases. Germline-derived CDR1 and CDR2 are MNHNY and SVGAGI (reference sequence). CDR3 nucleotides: TGTGCCAGCAGTTACGGGGACAGGGCGAGCACAGATACGCAGTATTTT. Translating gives CASSYGDRASTDTQYF.

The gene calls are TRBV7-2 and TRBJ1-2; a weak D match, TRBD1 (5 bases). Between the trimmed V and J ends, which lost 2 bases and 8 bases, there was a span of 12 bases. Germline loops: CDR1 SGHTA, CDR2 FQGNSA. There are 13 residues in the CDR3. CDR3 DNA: TGTGCCAGCAGCTTATCGGAGGGGAAAGGCTACACCTTC. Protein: CASSLSEGKGYTF. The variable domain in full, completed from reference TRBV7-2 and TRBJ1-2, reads GAGVSQSPSNKVTEKGKDVELRCDPISGHTALYWYRQSLGQGLEFLIYFQGNSAPDKSGLPSDRFSAERTGGSVSTLTIQRTQQEDSAVYLCASSLSEGKGYTFGSGTRLTVV.

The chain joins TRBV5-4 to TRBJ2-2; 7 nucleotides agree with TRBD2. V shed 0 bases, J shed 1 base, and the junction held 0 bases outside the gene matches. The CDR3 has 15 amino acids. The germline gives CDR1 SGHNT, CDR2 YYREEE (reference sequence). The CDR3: CASSLGTRNTGELFF. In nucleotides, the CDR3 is TGTGCCAGCAGCTTGGGGACTAGGAACACCGGGGAGCTGTTTTTT.

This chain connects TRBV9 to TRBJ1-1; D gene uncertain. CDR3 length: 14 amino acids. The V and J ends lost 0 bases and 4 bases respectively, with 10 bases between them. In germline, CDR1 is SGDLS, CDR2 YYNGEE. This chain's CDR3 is CASSVARESTEAFF. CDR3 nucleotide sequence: TGTGCCAGCAGCGTAGCTCGGGAAAGCACTGAAGCTTTCTTT. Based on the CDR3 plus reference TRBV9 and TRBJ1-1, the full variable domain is DSGVTQTPKHLITATGQRVTLRCSPRSGDLSVYWYQQSLDQGLQFLIQYYNGEERAKGNILERFSAQQFPDLHSELNLSSLELGDSALYFCASSVARESTEAFFGQGTRLTVV.

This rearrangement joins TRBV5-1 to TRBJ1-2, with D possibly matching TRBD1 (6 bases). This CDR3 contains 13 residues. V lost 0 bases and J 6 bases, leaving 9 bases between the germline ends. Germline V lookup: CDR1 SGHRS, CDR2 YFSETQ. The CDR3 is CASSLDRVDGYTF. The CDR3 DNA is TGCGCCAGCAGCTTGGACAGGGTAGATGGCTACACCTTC.

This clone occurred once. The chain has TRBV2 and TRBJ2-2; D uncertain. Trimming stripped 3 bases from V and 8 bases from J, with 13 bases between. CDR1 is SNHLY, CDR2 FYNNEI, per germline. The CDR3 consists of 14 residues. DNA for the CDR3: TGTGCCAGCAGTGATGGAGTTGCACTAGGGGAGCTGTTTTTT. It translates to CASSDGVALGELFF.

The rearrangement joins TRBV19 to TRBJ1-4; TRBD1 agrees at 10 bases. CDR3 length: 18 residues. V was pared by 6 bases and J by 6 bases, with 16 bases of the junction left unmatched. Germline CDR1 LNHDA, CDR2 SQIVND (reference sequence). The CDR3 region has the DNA TGTGCCAGTAGCCGTTCTCCCGGGACAGGGGCTTTCTATGAAAAACTGTTTTTT. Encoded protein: CASSRSPGTGAFYEKLFF.

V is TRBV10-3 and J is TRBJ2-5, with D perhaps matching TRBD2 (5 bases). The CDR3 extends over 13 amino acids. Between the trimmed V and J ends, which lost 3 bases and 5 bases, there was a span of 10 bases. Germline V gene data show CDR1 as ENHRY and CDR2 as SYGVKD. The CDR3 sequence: CAISDGVAETQYF. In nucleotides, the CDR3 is TGTGCCATCAGTGACGGGGTAGCGGAGACCCAGTACTTC.

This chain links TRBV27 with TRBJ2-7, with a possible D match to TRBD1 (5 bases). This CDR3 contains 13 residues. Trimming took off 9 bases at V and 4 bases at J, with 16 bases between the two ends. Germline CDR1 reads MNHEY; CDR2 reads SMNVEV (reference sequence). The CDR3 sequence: CASTGRGSYEQYF. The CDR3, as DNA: TGTGCCAGTACAGGTAGGGGTTCTTACGAGCAGTACTTC.

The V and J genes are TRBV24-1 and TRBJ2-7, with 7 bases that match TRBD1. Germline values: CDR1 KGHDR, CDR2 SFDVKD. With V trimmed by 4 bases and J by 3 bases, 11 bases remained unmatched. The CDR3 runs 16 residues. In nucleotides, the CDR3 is TGTGCCACCAGTGACTCTAGGACAGGAAACTACTACGAGCAGTACTTC. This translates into CATSDSRTGNYYEQYF.

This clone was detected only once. The CDR3 DNA sequence: TGTGCCAGCAGACGGAGAGGAAACTTTGGAAACTACGAGCAGTACTTC. This gives the protein CASRRRGNFGNYEQYF. J is TRBJ2-7 and V is TRBV5-8; D uncertain. The CDR3 has 16 residues. CDR1 and CDR2 (germline): SGHTS, YDEGEE. Trimming removed 5 bases at V and 3 bases at J, with 21 bases between.

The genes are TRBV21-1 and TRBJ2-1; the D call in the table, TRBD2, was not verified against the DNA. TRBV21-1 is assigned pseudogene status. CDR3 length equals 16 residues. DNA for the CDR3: TGTGCCAGCCTACGCCGGGCCACTAGCGGGGACAATGAGCAGTTCTTC. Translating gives CASLRRATSGDNEQFF.

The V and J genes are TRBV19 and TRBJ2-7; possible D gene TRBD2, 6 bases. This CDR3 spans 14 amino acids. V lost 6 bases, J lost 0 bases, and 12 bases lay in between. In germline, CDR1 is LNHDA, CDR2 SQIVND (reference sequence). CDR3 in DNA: TGTGCCAGTAGGCGGGGACCGACCTCCTACGAGCAGTACTTC. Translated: CASRRGPTSYEQYF.

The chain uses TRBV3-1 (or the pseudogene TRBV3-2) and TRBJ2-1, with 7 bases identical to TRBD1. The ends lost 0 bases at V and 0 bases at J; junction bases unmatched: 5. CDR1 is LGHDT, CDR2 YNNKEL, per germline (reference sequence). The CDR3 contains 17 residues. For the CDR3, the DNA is TGTGCCAGCAGCCAAGAATTGAACAGGGGCTCCTACAATGAGCAGTTCTTC. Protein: CASSQELNRGSYNEQFF.

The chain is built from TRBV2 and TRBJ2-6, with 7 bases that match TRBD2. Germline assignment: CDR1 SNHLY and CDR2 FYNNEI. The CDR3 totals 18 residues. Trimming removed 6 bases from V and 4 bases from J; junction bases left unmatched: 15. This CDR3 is CASSDLRGSGSGANVLTF. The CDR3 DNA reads TGTGCCAGCAGCGACCTAAGGGGTAGCGGGTCGGGGGCCAACGTCCTGACTTTC.